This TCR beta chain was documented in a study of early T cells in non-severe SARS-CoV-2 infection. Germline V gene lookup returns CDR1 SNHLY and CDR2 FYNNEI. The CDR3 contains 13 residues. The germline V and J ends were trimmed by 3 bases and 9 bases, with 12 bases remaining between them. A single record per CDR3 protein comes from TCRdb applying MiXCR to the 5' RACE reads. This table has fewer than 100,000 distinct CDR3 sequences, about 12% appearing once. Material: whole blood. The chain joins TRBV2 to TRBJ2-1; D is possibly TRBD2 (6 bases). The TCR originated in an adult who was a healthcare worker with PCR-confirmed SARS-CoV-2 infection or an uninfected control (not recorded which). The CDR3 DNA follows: TGTGCCAGCAGTGAGGGACTGAACACTGAGCAGTTCTTC. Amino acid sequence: CASSEGLNTEQFF.